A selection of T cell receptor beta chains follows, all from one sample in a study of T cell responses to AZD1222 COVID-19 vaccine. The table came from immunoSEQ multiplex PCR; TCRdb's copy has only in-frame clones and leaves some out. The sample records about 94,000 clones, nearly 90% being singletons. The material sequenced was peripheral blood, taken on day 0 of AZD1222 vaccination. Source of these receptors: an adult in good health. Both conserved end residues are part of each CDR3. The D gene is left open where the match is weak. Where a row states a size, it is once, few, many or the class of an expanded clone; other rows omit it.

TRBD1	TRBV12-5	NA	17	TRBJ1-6	TGTGCTAGTGGTTCCTACTACCGGACAGGGGATAATTCACCCCTCCACTTT	CASGSYYRTGDNSPLHF
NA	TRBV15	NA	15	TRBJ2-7	TGTGCCACCAGCAGAGTGGGGGGCGGCTCCTACGAGCAGTACTTC	CATSRVGGGSYEQYF
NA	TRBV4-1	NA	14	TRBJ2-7	TGCGCCAGCAGCCAAGTGGCCAGGGTGGGCGAGCAGTACTTC	CASSQVARVGEQYF
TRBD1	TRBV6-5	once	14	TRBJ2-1	TGTGCCAGCAGAACTCCGGGACAGCCTAAAGAGCAGTTCTTC	CASRTPGQPKEQFF
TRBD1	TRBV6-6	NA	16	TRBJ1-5	TGTGCCAGCACCGCGTCCCCGGACAGGCCCAATCAGCCCCAGCATTTT	CASTASPDRPNQPQHF
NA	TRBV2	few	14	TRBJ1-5	TGTGCCAGCAGACCTAACCATAGCAATCAGCCCCAGCATTTT	CASRPNHSNQPQHF
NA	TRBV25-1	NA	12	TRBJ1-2	TGTGCCAGCAGTGTGTCAGGGGTTGGCTACACCTTC	CASSVSGVGYTF
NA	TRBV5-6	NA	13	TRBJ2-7	TGTGCCAGCAACCCCTGGGGTGTGGACGAGCAGTACTTC	CASNPWGVDEQYF
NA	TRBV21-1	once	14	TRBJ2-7	TGTGCCAGCAGCCCCCCGAGGAGGACCTACGAGCAGTACTTC	CASSPPRRTYEQYF
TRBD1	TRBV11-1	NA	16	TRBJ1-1	TGTGCCAGCAGCTTACTTGGGACAGACACGAACACTGAAGCTTTCTTT	CASSLLGTDTNTEAFF
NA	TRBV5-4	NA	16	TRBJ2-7	TGTGCCAGCAGCTTGGACGGCAGGAGGATGTTGGGCGAGCAGTACTTC	CASSLDGRRMLGEQYF
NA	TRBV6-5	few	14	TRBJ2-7	TGTGCCAGCAGTTACGACAGGAATCCCTACGAGCAGTACTTC	CASSYDRNPYEQYF
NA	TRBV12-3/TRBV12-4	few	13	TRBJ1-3	TGTGCCAGCAGTACCGACATGGGAAACACCATATATTTT	CASSTDMGNTIYF
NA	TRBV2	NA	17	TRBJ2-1	TGTGCCAGCAGTGAAGCGCACAGCGGGCTATCCTACAATGAGCAGTTCTTC	CASSEAHSGLSYNEQFF
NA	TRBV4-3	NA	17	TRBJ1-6	TGCGCCAGCAGCCAAGAGCTCGGCAGGAACTATAATTCACCCCTCCACTTT	CASSQELGRNYNSPLHF
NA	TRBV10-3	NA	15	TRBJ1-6	TGTGCCATCAGTGAAAGGGACGCCGGTAATTCACCCCTCCACTTT	CAISERDAGNSPLHF
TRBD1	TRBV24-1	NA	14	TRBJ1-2	TGTGCCACCAGTGACCCGACAGGGGGTTATGGCTACACCTTC	CATSDPTGGYGYTF
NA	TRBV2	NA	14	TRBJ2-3	TGTGCCAGCCCCAGGGAGTCTAGCACAGATACGCAGTATTTT	CASPRESSTDTQYF
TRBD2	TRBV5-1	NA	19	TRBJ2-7	TGCGCCAGCAGCTTGGAACCTAGCGGGGGACCTATCAGCTCCTACGAGCAGTACTTC	CASSLEPSGGPISSYEQYF
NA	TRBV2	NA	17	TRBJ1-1	TGTGCCACCTCCGGGACGTCCCTCGGAGCCATGAACACTGAAGCTTTCTTT	CATSGTSLGAMNTEAFF
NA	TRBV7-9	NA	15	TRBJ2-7	TGTGCCAGCAGCTTAGAGGTAACGAGAACTAAAGAGCAGTACTTC	CASSLEVTRTKEQYF
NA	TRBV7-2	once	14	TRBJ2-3	TGTGCCGGAGGGATTGGCGAAAGCACAGATACGCAGTATTTT	CAGGIGESTDTQYF
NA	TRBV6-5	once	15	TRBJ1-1	TGTGCCAGCAGTTGGGGGATGGGGAGAACCACTGAAGCTTTCTTT	CASSWGMGRTTEAFF
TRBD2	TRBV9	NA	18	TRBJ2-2	TGTGCCAGCAGCGTAAGGACCAGCGGGGGGGCCAGTACCGGGGAGCTGTTTTTT	CASSVRTSGGASTGELFF
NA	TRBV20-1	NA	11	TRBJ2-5	TGCAGTGCTAGCGGCCAAGAGACCCAGTACTTC	CSASGQETQYF
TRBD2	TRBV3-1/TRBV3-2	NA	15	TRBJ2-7	TGTGCCAGCAGCCAAGTTTGGGGACTAACCTACGAGCAGTACTTC	CASSQVWGLTYEQYF
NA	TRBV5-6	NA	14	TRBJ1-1	TGTGCCAGCAGCCTGGGGACCTCGAACACTGAAGCTTTCTTT	CASSLGTSNTEAFF
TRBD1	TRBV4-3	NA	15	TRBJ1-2	TGCGCCAGCAGCCAAGCGGGGGACAGCATCTATGGCTACACCTTC	CASSQAGDSIYGYTF
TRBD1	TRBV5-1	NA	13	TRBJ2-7	TGCGCCAGCAGCCCCGGACAGGGAATCGAGCAGTACTTC	CASSPGQGIEQYF
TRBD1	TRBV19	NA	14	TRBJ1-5	TGTGCCAGTACCGGACAGGGATTTAATCAGCCCCAGCATTTT	CASTGQGFNQPQHF
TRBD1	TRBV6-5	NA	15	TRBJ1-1	TGTGCCAGCAGTTACTCATTAACAGGGGGCACTGAAGCTTTCTTT	CASSYSLTGGTEAFF
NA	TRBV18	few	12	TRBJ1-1	TGTGCCAGCTCACCAGGGAACACTGAAGCTTTCTTT	CASSPGNTEAFF
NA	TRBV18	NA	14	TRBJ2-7	TGTGCCAGCGCGGGACTCGGGTCACAGAACGAGCAGTACTTC	CASAGLGSQNEQYF
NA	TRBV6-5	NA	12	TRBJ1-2	TGTGCCAGCAGTTACGACGGTGATGGCTACACCTTC	CASSYDGDGYTF
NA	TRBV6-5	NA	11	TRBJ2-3	TGTGCCAGCAGTTACGAGGATACGCAGTATTTT	CASSYEDTQYF
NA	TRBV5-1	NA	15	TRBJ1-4	TGCGCCAGCACCCTAAGGGCAGAATCTAATGAAAAACTGTTTTTT	CASTLRAESNEKLFF
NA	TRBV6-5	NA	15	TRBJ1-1	TGTGCCAGCAGTTACTCCGCGGGAATGAACACTGAAGCTTTCTTT	CASSYSAGMNTEAFF
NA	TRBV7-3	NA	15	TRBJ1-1	TGTGCCAGCAGCCCCGGGACCCCACGGGGCACTGAAGCTTTCTTT	CASSPGTPRGTEAFF
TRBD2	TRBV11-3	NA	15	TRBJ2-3	TGTGCCAGCAGCCCGGGGGGAGGGTTCACAGATACGCAGTATTTT	CASSPGGGFTDTQYF
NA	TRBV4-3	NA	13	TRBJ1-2	TGCGCCAGCAGCCAGAACAGACTCTATGGCTACACCTTC	CASSQNRLYGYTF
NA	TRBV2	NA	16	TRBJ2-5	TGTGCCAGCAGTGAATCAACAGCGGCGGGCCAAGAGACCCAGTACTTC	CASSESTAAGQETQYF
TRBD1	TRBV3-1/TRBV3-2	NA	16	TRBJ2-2	TGTGCCAGCAGCCGGGCCGGGACAGAGAACACCGGGGAGCTGTTTTTT	CASSRAGTENTGELFF
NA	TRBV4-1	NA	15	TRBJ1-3	TGCGCCAGCAGCCGCCTGGGACTTCTGGAAAACACCATATATTTT	CASSRLGLLENTIYF
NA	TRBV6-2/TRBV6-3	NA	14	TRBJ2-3	TGTGCCAGCAGTTACGGTCACCCGGCAGATACGCAGTATTTT	CASSYGHPADTQYF
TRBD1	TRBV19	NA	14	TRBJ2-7	TGTGCCAGTAGTATCCTACAGGGGGCCTACGAGCAGTACTTC	CASSILQGAYEQYF
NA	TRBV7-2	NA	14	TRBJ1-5	TGTGCCAGCAGCTTTTTGCTGGGGCTTCAGCCCCAGCATTTT	CASSFLLGLQPQHF
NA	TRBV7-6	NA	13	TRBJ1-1	TGTGCCAGCAGCTTAGGTAAGGTTGCTGAAGCTTTCTTT	CASSLGKVAEAFF
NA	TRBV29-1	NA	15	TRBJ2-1	TGCAGCGTTGAAACGGGTCGGGGCTCCTACAATGAGCAGTTCTTC	CSVETGRGSYNEQFF
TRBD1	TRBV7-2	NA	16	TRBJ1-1	TGTGCCAGCAGACGTGACAGGGGGGTTGGCTACAATGAAGCTTTCTTT	CASRRDRGVGYNEAFF
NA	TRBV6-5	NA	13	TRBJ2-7	TGTGCCAGTACCAAGCCTAGCTCCTACGAGCAGTACTTC	CASTKPSSYEQYF
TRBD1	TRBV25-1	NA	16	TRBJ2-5	TGTGCCAGCAGTTTGGGACAGGGTAGGGTAAGGGAGACCCAGTACTTC	CASSLGQGRVRETQYF